This T cell receptor (beta chain) was sequenced for a study of T cell repertoires in cytomegalovirus infection. Study in general: Matching HLA type, along with CMV infection, was indicated by public TCR beta signatures. Study-wide results and limits: It was HLA-C-restricted CMV-specific TCR beta clonotypes that dominated the response ex vivo.

This clonotype was recorded many times. Its matching antigen is unknown. MiXCR, applied by TCRdb to the reads, yields one record per CDR3 protein. The repertoire holds some 150,000 distinct CDR3 sequences, about 6.3% seen once, with roughly 18% in the top ten. CDR3 size: 15 residues. Germline-derived CDR1 and CDR2 are SGHVS and FQNEAQ. V was trimmed by 2 bases and J by 3 bases, leaving 14 bases between them. This TCR derives from a human donor in good health (CMV status not recorded). Some clones in this sample may be carry-over from other donors' samples. Sequenced sample: PBMCs. J is TRBJ2-7 and V is TRBV7-8; possible D gene TRBD2, 7 bases. The CDR3 DNA sequence: TGTGCCAGCAGCTTACGGGGGGCGTCACTCTACGAGCAGTACTTC. Amino acids: CASSLRGASLYEQYF.